A selection of T cell receptor beta chains follows, all from one sample in a study of blood T cell repertoires in COVID-19. Assay: immunoSEQ multiplex PCR; the TCRdb copy retains only in-frame clones and omits some. The sample lists approximately 110,000 clones; 65% to 90% were seen once. Sequenced input: peripheral blood. The receptors were gathered from a woman aged 80 or over with active or convalescent COVID-19. The CDR3 runs from the conserved cysteine through the conserved F or W. The order of the fields is D gene, V gene, clone size, J gene, CDR3 protein, CDR3 DNA. D genes are given only for firm matches. Size values are once, few and many counts, or a class for expanded clones, and some rows have none.

>-|TRBV27|-|TRBJ2-1
CASIPSWGRQLWFF
TGTGCCAGCATCCCCTCTTGGGGGCGTCAATTATGGTTCTTC
>-|TRBV6-1|-|TRBJ2-7
CASSEAGLPSEQYF
TGTGCCAGCAGTGAAGCGGGACTCCCTTCCGAGCAGTACTTC
>-|TRBV5-3|-|TRBJ2-7
CANMEGAPSYEQYF
TGTGCCAATATGGAAGGGGCGCCCTCCTACGAGCAGTACTTC
>TRBD1|TRBV5-4|once|TRBJ1-6
CASSLVGGEGSPLHF
TGTGCCAGCAGCTTGGTAGGGGGCGAAGGATCACCCCTCCACTTT
>-|TRBV12-3/TRBV12-4|-|TRBJ1-6
CASSFGSPLHF
TGTGCCAGCAGTTTCGGTTCACCCCTCCACTTT
>TRBD2|TRBV5-8|-|TRBJ2-7
CASTRTSGGIASEQYF
TGTGCCAGCACCCGGACTAGCGGGGGGATTGCGAGCGAGCAGTACTTC
>-|TRBV28|-|TRBJ1-2
CATPRTDANYGYTF
TGTGCCACCCCTAGGACAGATGCTAACTATGGCTACACCTTC
>-|TRBV12-3/TRBV12-4|-|TRBJ1-1
CASSFRMNTEAFF
TGTGCCAGCAGCTTCCGTATGAACACTGAAGCTTTCTTT
>-|TRBV6-1|-|TRBJ1-2
CASSDAFGRADGYTF
TGTGCCAGCAGTGATGCCTTTGGTCGAGCCGATGGCTACACCTTC
>-|TRBV5-1|-|TRBJ1-2
CASSPPGQADGYTF
TGCGCCAGCAGCCCCCCCGGTCAGGCTGACGGCTACACCTTC
>TRBD2|TRBV10-3|once|TRBJ2-7
CAISEEGAGSLSGEQYF
TGTGCCATCAGTGAGGAGGGAGCGGGGAGCTTATCGGGGGAGCAGTACTTC
>-|TRBV2|once|TRBJ1-5
CASSETLYQPQHF
TGTGCCAGCAGTGAAACTCTTTACCAGCCCCAGCATTTT
>TRBD1|TRBV12-3/TRBV12-4|-|TRBJ1-5
CASRTGVAQPQHF
TGTGCCAGCAGAACAGGGGTCGCGCAGCCCCAGCATTTT
>TRBD2|TRBV19|-|TRBJ2-1
CASSRRTSGTLYNEQFF
TGTGCCAGTAGTCGCAGGACTAGCGGGACTCTCTACAATGAGCAGTTCTTC
>TRBD1|TRBV5-1|few|TRBJ1-5
CASSLEGQGSQPQHF
TGCGCCAGCAGCTTAGAGGGACAGGGTTCCCAGCCCCAGCATTTT
>-|TRBV11-3|-|TRBJ2-1
CASSSPQGNEQFF
TGTGCCAGCAGCTCCCCACAGGGCAATGAGCAGTTCTTC
>TRBD2|TRBV28|once|TRBJ2-2
CASRRLAGDHGELFF
TGTGCCAGCAGAAGACTAGCGGGAGATCACGGGGAGCTGTTTTTT
>TRBD1|TRBV29-1|-|TRBJ2-3
CSVEEGQGADTQYF
TGCAGCGTTGAAGAGGGACAGGGAGCAGATACGCAGTATTTT
>-|TRBV5-1|-|TRBJ2-2
CASSLLDGANTGELFF
TGCGCCAGCAGCTTGTTAGACGGAGCGAACACCGGGGAGCTGTTTTTT
>TRBD2|TRBV19|-|TRBJ2-3
CASSPGLAGGSTDTQYF
TGTGCCAGTAGTCCCGGACTAGCGGGCGGATCCACAGATACGCAGTATTTT
>-|TRBV13|-|TRBJ2-7
CASSLGQRGEWYF
TGTGCCAGCAGCTTAGGCCAAAGAGGAGAATGGTACTTC
>-|TRBV4-2|once|TRBJ2-1
CASSQEGGRVNNEQFF
TGTGCCAGCAGCCAAGAGGGAGGCCGCGTGAACAATGAGCAGTTCTTC
>TRBD2|TRBV5-1|few|TRBJ2-7
CASSRGLATYEQYF
TGCGCCAGCAGCCGGGGACTAGCCACCTACGAGCAGTACTTC
>-|TRBV12-3/TRBV12-4|-|TRBJ2-7
CASSVDISYEQYF
TGTGCCAGCAGTGTGGACATATCCTACGAGCAGTACTTC
>TRBD2|TRBV5-6|-|TRBJ2-7
CASSLGPSGNRYEQYF
TGTGCCAGCAGCTTGGGCCCTAGCGGGAATAGATACGAGCAGTACTTC
>TRBD1|TRBV11-2|-|TRBJ2-6
CASTLQGASGANVLTF
TGTGCCAGCACCTTACAGGGGGCCTCTGGGGCCAACGTCCTGACTTTC
>-|TRBV6-1|-|TRBJ1-2
CASSEFGGRNYGYTF
TGTGCCAGCAGTGAATTTGGGGGCCGCAACTATGGCTACACCTTC
>TRBD2|TRBV2|-|TRBJ2-7
CASSESLAGSYEQYF
TGTGCCAGCAGTGAATCCCTAGCGGGTTCCTACGAGCAGTACTTC
>-|TRBV9|-|TRBJ2-2
CASSPSGGGWNTGELFF
TGTGCCAGCAGCCCTTCTGGGGGGGGCTGGAACACCGGGGAGCTGTTTTTT
>-|TRBV27|-|TRBJ1-1
CASSSVNTEAFF
TGTGCCAGCAGCTCGGTTAACACTGAAGCTTTCTTT
>TRBD1|TRBV11-2|-|TRBJ2-7
CASSLVGQGGFGAQYF
TGTGCCAGCAGCTTAGTCGGACAGGGTGGATTTGGGGCGCAGTACTTC
>-|TRBV3-1/TRBV3-2|-|TRBJ2-1
CASSHSEVVLAYNEQFF
TGTGCCAGCAGCCACAGCGAGGTCGTTCTAGCCTACAATGAGCAGTTCTTC
>-|TRBV19|-|TRBJ1-1
CASSLYDRSTEAFF
TGTGCCAGTAGTTTATACGACAGATCCACTGAAGCTTTCTTT
>TRBD1|TRBV5-1|few|TRBJ1-1
CASSSGQGRGAEAFF
TGCGCCAGCAGCTCCGGACAGGGGCGTGGCGCTGAAGCTTTCTTT